This TCR beta chain was recorded in a study of tumor-infiltrating lymphocytes in primary liver carcinoma (dated by TCRdb to the late 2010s). Some background on the complete study: Between November 2015 and March 2016, about five patients in China with histopathologically diagnosed primary liver carcinoma had surgical resection. Of the five patients (three men and two women, aged 30 to 69 years), four had hepatocellular carcinoma and one had combined HCC and intrahepatic cholangiocarcinoma. Tumors of the five patients were stage T1-T3 N0M0 with maximum diameters of roughly 4 to 11 cm. Each sample produced roughly 3.5 to 7.13 million productive TCRbeta reads, and read depth showed no significant difference between tissue types. For each liver tumor, the study sampled five regions along with adjacent normal tissue and blood, and applied TCRbeta repertoire sequencing, expression microarrays and whole-exome sequencing. A total of about 35 specimens from 5 patients went through TCRbeta repertoire sequencing, namely 25 tumor regions, 5 adjacent noncancerous liver tissues and 5 peripheral blood samples. Repertoires from technical replicates were highly reproducible, with mean shared-clone rates around 0.87 and correlation coefficients above 0.95. Study-level results and caveats: The study included only four to six patients, and the authors note findings should be validated in a larger study. Because sequencing covered only the TCR beta chain and unpaired alpha chains were not captured, true repertoire diversity is likely underestimated. Pairs of tumor regions showed greater repertoire overlap (mean around 36%) than tumor-adjacent pairs (about 17%) or tumor-blood pairs (around 15%), which is consistent with antigen-driven expansion. Since the samples were bulk and unsorted, there was no way to compare CD4+ and CD8+ T cell repertoires. The top 250 clones accounted for a significantly greater share of the repertoire in tumors than in blood (p = 0.039).

Starting from around 520 ng total RNA, TCRbeta-specific cDNA was produced by reverse transcription with a constant-region primer and ProtoScript II reverse transcriptase. TCRbeta libraries were built with three nested multiplex PCR rounds, a slightly modified ARM-PCR procedure. Multiplex TRBV1-TRBV30 forward primers and a Cbeta reverse primer were used in the first two PCR rounds, each of which was run for approximately 9 cycles. Sample barcodes and Illumina adapters were added in a final 25-cycle PCR using Deep VentR polymerase. Amplicons of 200-500 bp were gel-purified with a QIAquick gel extraction kit before sequencing. An Illumina HiSeq 2500 was used to sequence the TCRbeta amplicons, generating 250-bp paired-end reads. Per the source publication's procedure: To recover full CDR3 sequences, reads were quality-trimmed using Trimmomatic v0.33 and paired reads were then merged using FLASH v1.2.11. V, D and J germline segments were assigned to the rearranged TCRbeta sequences using MiGEC v1.2.1b. VDJtools v1.0.0 computed clonotype statistics and Shannon-Wiener diversity indices. Except for diversity analysis, only the 250 most abundant clonotypes of each sample were used in subsequent analyses to reduce sampling bias. TCRdb applied fastp at Q25 and MiXCR to the public reads, then kept only in-frame beta chains. Each CDR3 protein gets just one entry, which takes the most common genes and DNA from the rows behind it. V and J calls and clone size were set by TCRdb, not the authors. This sample is represented by about 200,000 distinct CDR3 sequences; less than 75% of them were singletons. Around 7.1% of the sample comes from the top ten.

The sample holds one count of this clonotype. Which antigen it targets is not known. The sample holds no much larger clone one base away, and base qualities are not on file. A solitary read yields weak support. Blood RNA was extracted from unsorted whole blood using TRIzol reagent, and germline DNA was obtained with the DNeasy Blood & Tissue kit. Patients had chronic HBV infection and were treatment-naive at sampling. Around 4 milliliters of peripheral blood were collected into K2EDTA tubes before surgery. Including the terminal cysteine and phenylalanine, the CDR3 comprises 16 residues. Of all the DNA, just the CDR3 is kept, 48 bases in frame from base 1. Reading the germline V gene gives CDR1 SGHAT and CDR2 FQNNGV. A distance of 18 bases separates the germline ends of V and J, which lose 5 bases and 2 bases respectively.

Input material: peripheral blood. This receptor was obtained from a woman in her sixties with primary liver carcinoma and hepatitis B virus infection. The chain couples TRBV11-2 to TRBJ1-2; a confident D gene designation cannot be given. The nucleotide sequence is given as TGTGCCAGCAGCCGAAGCGAGCCAGTGGGGAACTATGGCTACACCTTC. It specifies CASSRSEPVGNYGYTF.